This TCR beta chain was sequenced in a study of post-analysis software for immune sequencing data. In the study overall: Some patients lacked subtype; others had relapsing-remitting, secondary progressive or progressive-relapsing disease. Study findings and constraints: Normalized Chao1 diversity was significantly reduced in patients versus controls. A few TRBV segments were significantly more frequent in patients than in controls. TRBV5-6, TRBV5-1 and TRBV20-1 were among these segments.

The authors incorporated unique molecular identifiers into the TCR beta cDNA libraries. Each CDR3 protein is one row after TCRdb ran MiXCR on the PCR reads. The table lists under 900,000 distinct CDR3 sequences, roughly 58% of them singletons. This clonotype was seen a handful of times. Antigen: not known. This CDR3 is built from 14 residues. Trimming pared 0 bases from V and 2 bases from J, leaving 9 bases between. Germline-derived CDR1 and CDR2 are SGHKS and YYEKEE (reference sequence). This sequence originates from a girl aged 10-17 years with multiple sclerosis. The chain has TRBV5-5 and TRBJ2-7; a possible D gene is TRBD2 (5 bases). The sequenced material came from blood. DNA of the CDR3: TGTGCCAGCAGCTTGGCGGGGAATGCCTACGAGCAGTACTTC. Translated: CASSLAGNAYEQYF.